This T cell receptor (beta chain) originates from a study of regulatory T cells in long-lasting Graves disease. Time point given: persistent/refractory GD, antithyroid drugs over 5 years with positive TRAb. The TCR library was prepared using RNA isolated from PBMCs. The CDR3 loop spans 14 amino acids. V shed 7 bases and J shed 6 bases, with 15 bases lying between them. Study conclusions and caveats: Newly diagnosed Graves' patients exceeded persistent ones in TCR diversity. Repertoires from persistent disease leaned toward TRBV28, TRBJ1-2 and TRBJ2-5.

Relying on iRepertoire HTBI primers and Arm-PCR of CDR3 regions, the team built TCR beta libraries. TCRdb passed the multiplex PCR reads through MiXCR, listing each CDR3 protein once. Here the sample spans around 400,000 distinct CDR3 sequences, under 25% being singletons. This clonotype was seen a few times. Its target is not known. V and J are TRBV12-3 or TRBV12-4 and TRBJ2-2; the D gene is possibly TRBD2 (6 bases). Sequenced here: peripheral blood mononuclear cells (PBMCs), sampled when the disease was refractory, from a patient treated with antithyroid drugs. The sequence came from a female donor with Graves disease. The CDR3 loop reads CASTGGKGAGELFF. CDR3 bases: TGTGCCAGCACTGGGGGGAAGGGAGCCGGGGAGCTGTTTTTT.